This T cell receptor beta chain was recorded in a study of Ad26.COV2.S vaccination and SARS-CoV-2 variants. Study findings and constraints: The authors reported substantial breadth in spike-specific CD8+ and CD4+ T cell responses after vaccination. Greater spike-specific TCR breadth was seen in vaccine recipients than in placebo recipients. Non-spike TCR breadth did not differ much between vaccine and placebo recipients. Using TCR breadth and depth analyses may have led to underestimated total T cell responses.

This clone has a handful of counts. Its antigen is as yet unknown. The method was immunoSEQ multiplex PCR; TCRdb's version includes in-frame clones alone and lacks a portion of them. The table has nearly 95,000 clones, around 82% seen once; the top ten hold approximately 15%. V shed 10 bases, J shed 4 bases, and the junction held 12 bases outside the gene matches. This CDR3 comprises 14 residues. The germline gives CDR1 WSHSY, CDR2 SAAADI. The sequenced sample was peripheral blood, obtained after recovery from COVID-19. The clonotype comes from a human donor who had recovered from COVID-19. The chain couples TRBV10-2 to TRBJ2-7; the match to TRBD1 covers 8 bases. The CDR3 DNA follows: TGCGCCACCTCGCCCGGGCAGGGGGCTTACGAGCAGTACTTC. Protein product: CATSPGQGAYEQYF.